These T cell receptor beta chains were read from a single sample in a study of cytotoxic CD8 clonotypes in ibrutinib-treated CLL. Assay used: immunoSEQ multiplex PCR; TCRdb lists only in-frame clones, some missing. The data contain some 100,000 clones, approximately 58% of them singletons. The starting material was PBMCs, obtained after 24 months of ibrutinib treatment. Source of these receptors: a human donor with chronic lymphocytic leukemia. CDR3s include the opening cysteine and the closing phenylalanine or tryptophan. The order of the fields is D gene, V gene, J gene, clone size, CDR3 protein, CDR3 DNA. The D gene is left open where the match is weak. For some rows the clone size is stated as once, few or many, or as a class when expanded; others skip it.

>TRBD2|TRBV6-6|TRBJ2-1|many
CATLLADNEQFF
TGTGCCACCTTACTAGCGGACAATGAGCAGTTCTTC
>TRBD2|TRBV30|TRBJ2-4|once
CAWSGGVGIQYF
TGTGCCTGGAGCGGGGGGGTCGGCATTCAGTACTTC
>-|TRBV9|TRBJ2-7|-
CASSVEVSGGPYEQYF
TGTGCCAGCAGCGTAGAGGTCTCTGGGGGGCCCTACGAGCAGTACTTC
>-|TRBV6-6|TRBJ2-5|-
CASSGETQYF
TGTGCCAGCAGCGGGGAGACCCAGTACTTC
>-|TRBV30|TRBJ2-7|-
CAWSVGMGEQYF
TGTGCCTGGAGTGTGGGGATGGGTGAGCAGTACTTC
>-|TRBV7-3|TRBJ1-1|-
CASSLGPGNTEAFF
TGTGCCAGCAGCTTAGGTCCGGGGAACACTGAAGCTTTCTTT
>TRBD1|TRBV2|TRBJ2-7|-
CASGPDRGPYEQYF
TGTGCCAGCGGTCCGGACAGGGGCCCATACGAGCAGTACTTC
>TRBD2|TRBV28|TRBJ2-5|once
CASSSTSRSQETQYF
TGTGCCAGCAGTTCGACTAGCAGGTCCCAAGAGACCCAGTACTTC
>-|TRBV7-9|TRBJ2-2|-
CASSLVSGELFF
TGTGCCAGCAGCTTAGTCTCCGGGGAGCTGTTTTTT
>-|TRBV6-5|TRBJ1-2|-
CASSYSFGVGGYTF
TGTGCCAGCAGTTACTCGTTCGGGGTTGGTGGCTACACCTTC
>-|TRBV21-1|TRBJ1-4|-
CASSKAQGALGEKLFF
TGTGCCAGCAGCAAAGCGCAGGGGGCGTTGGGTGAAAAACTGTTTTTT
>TRBD1|TRBV28|TRBJ1-2|few
CASSPPGQGFNYGYTF
TGTGCCAGCAGTCCGCCGGGACAGGGGTTTAACTATGGCTACACCTTC
>TRBD2|TRBV7-3|TRBJ2-5|-
CASSLGLAGGQETQYF
TGTGCCAGCAGCTTAGGACTAGCGGGGGGACAAGAGACCCAGTACTTC
>-|TRBV7-6|TRBJ2-7|-
CASSPRVGAYEQYF
TGTGCCAGCAGCCCCAGGGTCGGGGCCTACGAGCAGTACTTC
>-|TRBV4-1|TRBJ1-5|few
CASSQVAGPNQPQHF
TGCGCCAGCAGCCAAGTCGCGGGGCCCAATCAGCCCCAGCATTTT
>-|TRBV7-2|TRBJ2-1|once
CASSLTTSPRRYNEQFF
TGTGCCAGCAGCTTAACTACTAGCCCCAGAAGATACAATGAGCAGTTCTTC
>-|TRBV29-1|TRBJ1-3|-
CSVWVYGNTIYF
TGCAGCGTATGGGTTTATGGAAACACCATATATTTT
>-|TRBV9|TRBJ2-7|-
CASSPTGAASGSYEQYF
TGTGCCAGCAGCCCGACTGGTGCCGCGAGCGGCTCCTACGAGCAGTACTTC
>TRBD1|TRBV15|TRBJ2-7|few
CATSGETGDAYF
TGTGCCACCAGCGGAGAGACAGGGGACGCGTACTTC
>TRBD1|TRBV27|TRBJ1-1|-
CASSYHRFGTGGGKTEAFF
TGTGCCAGCAGTTACCATAGATTCGGGACAGGGGGCGGAAAAACTGAAGCTTTCTTT
>-|TRBV15|TRBJ1-5|-
CATSSRRGDQPQHF
TGTGCCACCAGCAGTCGCAGGGGTGATCAGCCCCAGCATTTT
>-|TRBV27|TRBJ2-5|-
CASSLSPHGETQYF
TGTGCCAGCAGTTTATCCCCCCATGGGGAGACCCAGTACTTC
>-|TRBV9|TRBJ1-1|-
CASSATLMGASAEAFF
TGTGCCAGCAGCGCTACATTAATGGGGGCGAGTGCGGAAGCTTTCTTT
>-|TRBV5-6|TRBJ1-3|few
CASSSYSGNTIYF
TGTGCCAGCAGCTCTTACTCTGGAAACACCATATATTTT
>TRBD1|TRBV6-5|TRBJ1-6|few
CASSYKGTADLHF
TGTGCCAGCAGTTATAAAGGGACAGCGGACCTCCACTTT
>-|TRBV25-1|TRBJ1-1|-
CASSDVGLGEAFF
TGTGCCAGCAGTGACGTGGGCCTAGGCGAAGCTTTCTTT
>-|TRBV9|TRBJ2-1|few
CASSVKTGLGIINEQFF
TGTGCCAGCAGCGTGAAGACGGGACTCGGTATAATTAATGAGCAGTTCTTC
>-|TRBV30|TRBJ1-2|-
CAWSVLKGYGYTF
TGTGCCTGGAGTGTCCTCAAGGGGTATGGCTACACCTTC
>TRBD1|TRBV5-6|TRBJ2-7|-
CASIRAGGNGYEQYF
TGTGCCAGCATCCGCGCAGGGGGAAATGGGTACGAGCAGTACTTC
>TRBD1|TRBV11-2|TRBJ2-1|-
CASSLGGRGHYNEQFF
TGTGCCAGCAGCTTAGGCGGCAGGGGGCACTACAATGAGCAGTTCTTC
>TRBD1|TRBV7-9|TRBJ1-2|many
CASSMGQHNYGYTF
TGTGCCAGCAGCATGGGACAGCACAACTATGGCTACACCTTC
>-|TRBV4-3|TRBJ2-7|-
CASSLETQDPYEQYF
TGCGCCAGCAGCCTAGAGACACAAGATCCCTACGAGCAGTACTTC
>TRBD2|TRBV4-2|TRBJ2-5|-
CASSLGSGGQETQYF
TGTGCCAGCAGCCTCGGATCGGGGGGCCAAGAGACCCAGTACTTC
>-|TRBV5-1|TRBJ1-2|few
CASSPTVGASYGYTF
TGCGCCAGCAGCCCGACCGTAGGGGCCTCCTATGGCTACACCTTC
>-|TRBV20-1|TRBJ2-5|-
CSALPKETQYF
TGCAGTGCTCTTCCCAAAGAGACCCAGTACTTC
>-|TRBV7-3|TRBJ2-5|-
CASSVSGGQPVETQYF
TGTGCCAGCAGCGTCTCCGGGGGCCAGCCAGTGGAGACCCAGTACTTC
>-|TRBV5-1|TRBJ2-1|-
CASSFSGLSSYNEQFF
TGCGCCAGCAGTTTCAGCGGCCTGAGCTCCTACAATGAGCAGTTCTTC
>-|TRBV11-2|TRBJ2-7|once
CASRNDNSYEQYF
TGTGCCAGCAGGAATGACAATTCCTACGAGCAGTACTTC
>-|TRBV5-6|TRBJ2-4|-
CASSLDQGLNIQYF
TGTGCCAGCAGCTTGGATCAGGGGCTAAACATTCAGTACTTC
>TRBD2|TRBV7-9|TRBJ2-3|-
CASSFRLAGGPDTQYF
TGTGCCAGCAGCTTCAGACTAGCGGGGGGGCCAGATACGCAGTATTTT
>-|TRBV30|TRBJ2-7|few
CAWAPDLNYEQYF
TGTGCCTGGGCGCCTGACCTTAACTACGAGCAGTACTTC
>-|TRBV27|TRBJ2-7|-
CASSLRPQASYEQYF
TGTGCCAGCAGTTTACGCCCACAGGCCTCCTACGAGCAGTACTTC
>-|TRBV7-2|TRBJ2-7|once
CASSPTGAGYEQYF
TGTGCCAGCAGCCCTACTGGGGCGGGCTACGAGCAGTACTTC
>-|TRBV7-6|TRBJ2-7|-
CAPVGISSYEQYF
TGTGCCCCAGTGGGTATAAGCTCCTACGAGCAGTACTTC
>TRBD2|TRBV2|TRBJ2-5|few
CASSVPRGAQETQYF
TGTGCCAGCAGTGTTCCGCGGGGGGCCCAAGAGACCCAGTACTTC
>TRBD1|TRBV7-8|TRBJ1-2|few
CASSRKAGGDGYTF
TGTGCCAGCAGTCGAAAAGCAGGGGGTGATGGCTACACCTTC
>-|TRBV19|TRBJ2-1|-
CASTARSYNEQFF
TGTGCCAGTACCGCGAGGTCCTACAATGAGCAGTTCTTC
>-|TRBV5-4|TRBJ1-6|-
CASSLWGFTSPLHF
TGTGCCAGCAGCTTGTGGGGGTTTACTTCACCCCTCCACTTT
>-|TRBV30|TRBJ1-3|few
CAWKRSGNTIYF
TGTGCCTGGAAACGCTCTGGAAACACCATATATTTT
>TRBD1|TRBV7-2|TRBJ1-6|-
CASSFQGQGSSPLHF
TGTGCCAGCAGCTTCCAGGGACAGGGCTCTTCACCCCTCCACTTT
>TRBD1|TRBV6-5|TRBJ2-5|-
CASSLSGTGGLETQYF
TGTGCCAGCAGTTTGTCCGGGACAGGGGGTTTGGAGACCCAGTACTTC
>TRBD1|TRBV5-6|TRBJ2-2|few
CASSFWGQGNTGELFF
TGTGCCAGCAGCTTCTGGGGACAGGGGAACACCGGGGAGCTGTTTTTT
>-|TRBV5-1|TRBJ2-1|-
CASSLNFGAEFF
TGCGCCAGCAGCTTGAACTTTGGGGCTGAGTTCTTC
>TRBD2|TRBV5-1|TRBJ2-7|-
CASSLISLAGGYEQYF
TGCGCCAGCAGCTTGATTTCTCTAGCGGGGGGATACGAGCAGTACTTC